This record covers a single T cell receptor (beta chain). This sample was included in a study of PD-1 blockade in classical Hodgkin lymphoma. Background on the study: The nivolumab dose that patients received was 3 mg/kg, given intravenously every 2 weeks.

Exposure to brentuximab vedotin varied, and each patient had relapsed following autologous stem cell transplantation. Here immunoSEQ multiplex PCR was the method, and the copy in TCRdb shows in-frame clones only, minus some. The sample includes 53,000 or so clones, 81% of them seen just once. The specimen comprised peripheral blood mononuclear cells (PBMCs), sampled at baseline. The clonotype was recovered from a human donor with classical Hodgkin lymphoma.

CDR3 region: CASSEPPGGQETQYF. The CDR3 nucleotides are TGTGCCAGCAGTGAACCCCCCGGGGGCCAAGAGACCCAGTACTTC. The chain joins TRBV25-1 to TRBJ2-5; TRBD2 is a possible D gene (6 bases). The CDR3 runs 15 residues. CDR1 and CDR2 (germline): MGHDK, SYGVNS. V was shortened by 2 bases and J by 1 base, with 11 bases between the two germline ends.